The 31 T cell receptor beta chains below come from one sample, sequenced in a study of cytomegalovirus exposure and HLA in healthy donors. Vbeta (60) and Jbeta (13) primers were used in the PCR. Measured with immunoSEQ multiplex PCR; TCRdb has only the in-frame clones, and not every one. The sample has 100,000 to 150,000 clones; 55% to 75% are singletons. The sample comprised PBMCs. These receptors were obtained from a man aged 25-45 years in good health and CMV-seronegative.

The chain couples TRBV21-1 to TRBJ1-6. TRBV21-1 is recorded as a pseudogene. The CDR3 consists of 18 residues. The CDR3 loop is CASSTLPVRSSYNSPLHF. In nucleotides, the CDR3 is TGTGCCAGCAGCACTCTTCCGGTGCGGAGCTCCTATAATTCACCCCTCCACTTT.

This clone showed up just a few times. V gene TRBV7-7 combines with J gene TRBJ2-1; the match to TRBD2 covers 7 bases. This CDR3 spans 15 amino acids. Germline CDR1 SSHAT, CDR2 FNYEAQ (reference sequence). The J segment lost 1 base and the V segment lost 2 bases, leaving 2 bases of the junction unmatched. The CDR3 DNA reads TGTGCCAGCAGCTTAAGCGGGGTTTCCTACAATGAGCAGTTCTTC. Translation gives CASSLSGVSYNEQFF.

The chain is built from TRBV11-3 and TRBJ2-7; TRBD1 aligns across 7 bases. The CDR3 totals 14 residues. Trimming cost V 5 bases and J 3 bases; bases outside gene matches: 7. Germline CDR1 is SGHNT and CDR2 is YENEEA. This chain's CDR3 is CASSLRDSNYEQYF. The CDR3 region has the DNA TGTGCCAGCAGCCTGAGGGACAGCAACTACGAGCAGTACTTC. The entire variable domain, with the rest obtained from reference TRBV11-3 and TRBJ2-7, is as follows: EAGVVQSPRYKIIEKKQPVAFWCNPISGHNTLYWYLQNLGQGPELLIRYENEEAVDDSQLPKDRFSAERLKGVDSTLKIQPAELGDSAVYLCASSLRDSNYEQYFGPGTRLTVT.

J is TRBJ2-7 and V is TRBV11-2; TRBD2 matches at 7 bases. From germline, CDR1 is SGHAT and CDR2 FQNNGV. V lost 2 bases, J lost 2 bases, and 12 bases stayed unmatched. The CDR3 length is 17 residues. This chain's CDR3 is CASSLSVSAGRPYEQYF. The CDR3 DNA follows: TGTGCCAGCAGCTTATCGGTATCAGCGGGGCGGCCCTACGAGCAGTACTTC.

This chain uses TRBV2 with TRBJ2-5; tentatively, D is TRBD1 (6 bases). CDR1 and CDR2 from the germline V gene are SNHLY and FYNNEI. With 3 bases removed from V and 4 bases from J, the gap between germline ends came to 12 bases. The CDR3 length is 14 residues. This CDR3 is CASSDRGGGETQYF. The CDR3 coding sequence is TGTGCCAGCAGTGACAGGGGCGGCGGAGAGACCCAGTACTTC.

The V gene is TRBV6-5, the J gene TRBJ1-1, with 8 positions matching TRBD1. Looked up from germline, CDR1 is MNHEY and CDR2 is SVGAGI. The CDR3 contains 13 residues. J was trimmed by 8 bases and V by 4 bases; bases with no gene match: 6. CDR3 region: CASSSNRGMEAFF. In DNA, the CDR3 is TGTGCCAGCAGTTCCAACAGGGGGATGGAAGCTTTCTTT.

This clone appeared once. V is TRBV5-4 and J is TRBJ2-6; D is undetermined. From germline, CDR1 is SGHNT and CDR2 YYREEE (reference sequence). The CDR3 length is 15 residues. V gave up 3 bases and J gave up 0 bases, with 7 bases separating them. The CDR3, as DNA: TGTGCCAGCAGCTCCCGGTACTCTGGGGCCAACGTCCTGACTTTC. Translation: CASSSRYSGANVLTF.

V is TRBV19 and J is TRBJ1-1, with 11 bases fitting TRBD1. Losses at the gene ends were 8 bases for V and 3 bases for J; bases not matched to a gene: 11. The germline gives CDR1 LNHDA, CDR2 SQIVND (reference sequence). The CDR3 extends over 16 amino acids. CDR3 in DNA: TGTGCCAGTTCCGACCGGGACAGGGGGAGAGACACTGAAGCTTTCTTT. It yields the protein CASSDRDRGRDTEAFF.

For this clone: Compared with germline, one end of the junction differs, possibly owing to a read error. The chain employs TRBV7-6 and TRBJ2-7, with a weak D call TRBD2 (6 bases). This CDR3 is 14 amino acids long. Germline CDR1 SGHVS, CDR2 FNYEAQ. The CDR3 protein is CASSLDGGTWPSNF. CDR3 nucleotides: TGTGCCAGCAGCTTAGACGGCGGGACGTGGCCCAGTAACTTC.

The V gene is TRBV19, the J gene TRBJ2-7, with 7 nucleotides matching TRBD1. This CDR3 has 15 residues. In germline, CDR1 is LNHDA, CDR2 SQIVND (reference sequence). Trimming took 4 bases from V and 0 from J; bases not matched to a gene: 6. The CDR3 protein is CASSKGWDSSYEQYF. CDR3 DNA: TGTGCCAGTAGTAAGGGGTGGGACAGCTCCTACGAGCAGTACTTC.

The chain recombines TRBV15 with TRBJ2-7, with D tentatively TRBD2 (6 bases). The CDR3 has 18 residues. Germline assignment: CDR1 LNHNV and CDR2 YYDKDF (reference sequence). V was cut by 1 base and J by 0 bases, with 19 bases left in between. In DNA form, the CDR3 reads TGTGCCACCAGCAGAGGTTCATTGCGGAGGGAGAGCTCCTACGAGCAGTACTTC. This encodes CATSRGSLRRESSYEQYF. The whole variable domain, remainder taken from reference TRBV15 and TRBJ2-7, is DAMVIQNPRYQVTQFGKPVTLSCSQTLNHNVMYWYQQKSSQAPKLLFHYYDKDFNNEADTPDNFQSRRPNTSFCFLDIRSPGLGDTAMYLCATSRGSLRRESSYEQYFGPGTRLTVT.

The chain joins TRBV19 to TRBJ2-3; D unresolved. Trimming stripped 7 bases from V and 1 base from J, with 15 bases between. CDR1 and CDR2 (germline): LNHDA, SQIVND (reference sequence). The CDR3 spans 15 residues. The CDR3: CASNKRSLGTDTQYF. In nucleotides, the CDR3 is TGTGCCAGTAATAAGAGATCCCTTGGCACAGATACGCAGTATTTT.

This chain uses TRBV29-1 with TRBJ1-1; D may be TRBD1 (5 bases). Trimming left V 6 bases short and J 6 bases short, with 11 bases between. CDR1 is SQVTM, CDR2 ANQGSEA, per germline. The CDR3 has 11 amino acids. This chain's CDR3 is CSVSRGAEAFF. The DNA of the CDR3 is TGCAGCGTAAGTCGGGGGGCTGAAGCTTTCTTT.

The chain links TRBV28 to TRBJ1-2; tentative D call: TRBD1 (5 bases). Germline CDR1 reads MDHEN; CDR2 reads SYDVKM. CDR3 size: 14 residues. V gave up 4 bases and J gave up 6 bases, with 15 bases separating them. The CDR3 spells CASSSLGGSNGYTF. CDR3 nucleotides: TGTGCCAGCAGTTCCCTCGGGGGGTCTAATGGCTACACCTTC.

The rearrangement links TRBV5-6 to TRBJ1-2, with D maybe TRBD1 (5 bases). The CDR3 sequence is 13 residues long. Germline V gene sequence: CDR1 SGHDT, CDR2 YYEEEE. Trimming stripped 4 bases from V and 4 bases from J, with 11 bases between. CDR3 DNA: TGTGCCAGCAGCCAGGACATATCCTATGGCTACACCTTC. This translates into CASSQDISYGYTF.

CDR3 nucleotide sequence: TGCGCCAGCAGTGAGTCGAGGCGATTACCGGGGGTCTCCTACAATGAGCAGTTCTTC. It specifies CASSESRRLPGVSYNEQFF. The chain joins TRBV10-1 to TRBJ2-1, with D perhaps matching TRBD2 (6 bases). Germline-derived CDR1 and CDR2 are WNHNN and SYGVQD (reference sequence). CDR3 length: 19 amino acids. V dropped 0 bases and J dropped 0 bases, with 18 bases sitting between them.

This chain uses TRBV6-1 with TRBJ2-5; 7 bases agree with TRBD1. TRBJ2-7 explains the end of the DNA better; the J call may be wrong. The CDR3 is made up of 15 amino acids. The germline V gene has CDR1 MNHNS and CDR2 SASEGT. The CDR3 nucleotides read TGTGCCAGCAGTGAAGGGTCGACAGGGAACTACGAGCAGTACTTC. It encodes CASSEGSTGNYEQYF.

The chain employs TRBV7-2 and TRBJ2-2, with 10 bases aligning to TRBD1. The germline CDR1 and CDR2 sequences are SGHTA and FQGNSA. The CDR3 spans 16 residues. V trimming: 5 bases; J trimming: 4 bases; junction bases outside the gene matches: 7. The CDR3 protein is CASSAGQGMGTGELFF. The CDR3 DNA follows: TGTGCCAGCAGCGCGGGACAGGGGATGGGCACCGGGGAGCTGTTTTTT.

The chain joins TRBV5-1 to TRBJ1-2; weak D call: TRBD1 (5 bases). Germline loops: CDR1 SGHRS, CDR2 YFSETQ. The CDR3 totals 13 residues. The V and J ends lost 0 bases and 8 bases respectively, with 11 bases between them. The CDR3, as DNA: TGCGCCAGCAGCTTGGGTGTCAGGGAAGGCTACACCTTC. It codes for CASSLGVREGYTF.

This clone came up a few times. The chain combines TRBV2 with TRBJ2-3, with TRBD2 matching over 12 bases. Per germline, CDR1 SNHLY and CDR2 FYNNEI. V shed 4 bases and J 2 bases; nucleotides not matched to a gene: 1. The length of the CDR3 is 15 residues. CDR3 protein: CASSGLAGATDTQYF. The CDR3 nucleotides read TGTGCCAGCAGTGGACTAGCGGGGGCCACAGATACGCAGTATTTT.

This clone appeared a few times. The rearrangement links TRBV5-6 to TRBJ1-4; 8 bases agree with TRBD1. This CDR3 is 15 amino acids long. V was clipped by 4 bases and J by 10 bases; unmatched bases: 12. Germline assignment: CDR1 SGHDT and CDR2 YYEEEE. DNA of the CDR3: TGTGCCAGCAGCCCGGAGACAGGGGAGGAGGGAAAACTGTTTTTT. It translates to CASSPETGEEGKLFF.

The gene calls are TRBV10-3 and TRBJ2-7, with a tentative D call TRBD1 (6 bases). Trimming stripped 3 bases from V and 3 bases from J, with 18 bases between. The CDR3 covers 16 residues. Looked up from germline, CDR1 is ENHRY and CDR2 is SYGVKD. The CDR3 is CAISDPTGTRDYEQYF. The CDR3 coding sequence is TGTGCCATCAGTGACCCGACCGGGACACGGGACTACGAGCAGTACTTC.

The V and J genes are TRBV6-5 and TRBJ2-7, with TRBD2 as a possible D gene (5 bases). This CDR3 is 12 amino acids long. Trimming took off 6 bases at V and 5 bases at J, with 11 bases between the two ends. The germline CDR1 and CDR2 sequences are MNHEY and SVGAGI. The CDR3 DNA reads as TGTGCCAGCAGGGACTCCGCGAACGAGCAGTACTTC. Translation: CASRDSANEQYF.

The table lists this clone with a count of one. The chain uses TRBV28 and TRBJ2-5, with a weak D call TRBD2 (7 bases). This CDR3 region has 15 residues. Germline assignment: CDR1 MDHEN and CDR2 SYDVKM. Trimming removed 5 bases from V and 2 bases from J, with 15 bases in between. CDR3 sequence (DNA): TGTGCCAGCAGTACTCGAGGGGGAGGGCAAGAGACCCAGTACTTC. Amino acid sequence: CASSTRGGGQETQYF.

CDR3: CASWDYPRVDTQYF. CDR3 sequence (DNA): TGCGCCAGTTGGGACTACCCCAGGGTAGATACGCAGTATTTT. This chain joins TRBV5-1 and TRBJ2-3; TRBD2 agrees at 7 bases. CDR1 is SGHRS and CDR2 is YFSETQ in the germline V gene. V dropped 8 bases and J dropped 5; count of bases not matched to a gene: 11. CDR3 size: 14 residues.

The chain uses TRBV28 and TRBJ2-5; possible D gene TRBD1, 6 bases. Germline-derived CDR1 and CDR2 are MDHEN and SYDVKM. The V gene lost 6 bases and the J gene lost 2 bases, with 16 bases spanning the gap. There are 15 residues in the CDR3. CDR3 DNA: TGTGCCAGCAGAGCATTGGGGGCTGAACAAGAGACCCAGTACTTC. As protein: CASRALGAEQETQYF.

The V call is TRBV19, the J call TRBJ2-4; 12 positions match TRBD2. The V segment lost 2 bases and the J segment 5 bases; nucleotides outside the gene matches: 1. The CDR3 sequence is 15 residues long. Germline V gene lookup returns CDR1 LNHDA and CDR2 SQIVND (reference sequence). This CDR3 reads CASSILAGGQNIQYF. DNA for the CDR3: TGTGCCAGTAGTATACTAGCGGGGGGGCAAAACATTCAGTACTTC.

There are a few counts of this clone. The chain employs TRBV5-5 and TRBJ1-3; 8 bases agree with TRBD1. Germline V gives CDR1 SGHKS, CDR2 YYEKEE (reference sequence). CDR3 length: 16 residues. The ends lost 6 bases at V and 0 bases at J; junction bases unmatched: 8. CDR3 residues: CASTQGAPNSGNTIYF. For the CDR3, the DNA is TGTGCCAGCACCCAGGGGGCCCCGAACTCTGGAAACACCATATATTTT.

The chain carries TRBV27 and TRBJ2-3; perhaps TRBD2 as D (6 bases). Trimming removed 6 bases from V and 0 bases from J, with 16 bases in between. The CDR3 is 16 residues long. Germline V lookup: CDR1 MNHEY, CDR2 SMNVEV (reference sequence). The CDR3 coding sequence is TGTGCCAGCAGCCCTCGTGTTAGCGGTAGCACAGATACGCAGTATTTT. Translated: CASSPRVSGSTDTQYF.

This chain connects TRBV28 to TRBJ2-2; 7 bases align to TRBD1. The CDR3 loop spans 15 amino acids. J was trimmed by 5 bases and V by 4 bases; bases with no gene match: 7. Germline-derived CDR1 and CDR2 are MDHEN and SYDVKM. The CDR3 sequence: CASSWETGSTGELFF. CDR3 DNA sequence: TGTGCCAGCAGTTGGGAGACAGGGTCGACCGGGGAGCTGTTTTTT.

The chain is built from TRBV9 and TRBJ1-2; 8 bases are shared with TRBD1. From germline, CDR1 is SGDLS and CDR2 YYNGEE. V shed 1 base and J 8 bases; nucleotides not matched to a gene: 19. This CDR3 is built from 18 residues. The CDR3 DNA is TGTGCCAGCAGCGTAACCGGGACAGGCCCGTTTGGAAGGGGCGGCTACACCTTC. The encoded protein is CASSVTGTGPFGRGGYTF. The full variable domain, with the rest looked up from reference TRBV9 and TRBJ1-2, is DSGVTQTPKHLITATGQRVTLRCSPRSGDLSVYWYQQSLDQGLQFLIQYYNGEERAKGNILERFSAQQFPDLHSELNLSSLELGDSALYFCASSVTGTGPFGRGGYTFGSGTRLTVV.